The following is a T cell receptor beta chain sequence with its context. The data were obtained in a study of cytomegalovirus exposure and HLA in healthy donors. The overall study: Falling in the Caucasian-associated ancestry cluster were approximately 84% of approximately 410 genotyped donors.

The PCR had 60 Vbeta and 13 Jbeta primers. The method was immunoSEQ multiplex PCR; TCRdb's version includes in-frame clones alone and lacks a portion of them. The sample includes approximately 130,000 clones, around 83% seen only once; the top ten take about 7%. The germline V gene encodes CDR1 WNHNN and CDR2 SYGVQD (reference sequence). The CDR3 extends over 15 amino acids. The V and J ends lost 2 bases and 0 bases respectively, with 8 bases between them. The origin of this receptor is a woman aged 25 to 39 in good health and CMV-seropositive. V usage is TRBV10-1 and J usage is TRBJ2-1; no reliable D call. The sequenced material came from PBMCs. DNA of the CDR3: TGCGCCAGCAGTGAGGCGAGGAGCTCCTACAATGAGCAGTTCTTC. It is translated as CASSEARSSYNEQFF.